Included here is one T cell receptor beta chain sequence, with context. CDR1 and CDR2 (germline): MGHRA, YSYEKL. The CDR3 extends over 14 amino acids. V shed 1 base and J shed 4 bases, with 7 bases lying between them. The sample is drawn from a study of blood T cell repertoires in COVID-19. Background on the study: Donors in the United States, Italy and Spain gave samples during acute or convalescent COVID-19. T cells, B-cell-depleted T cells, or PBMCs supplied cDNA or gDNA.

Original processing methods: For nucleated cells, counts were estimated from reference gene primer amplification. Profiled with immunoSEQ multiplex PCR; TCRdb holds only in-frame clones, not every one. V and J calls plus clone size are reproduced from that table; the DNA served to infer D and trimming. The profile shows roughly 40,000 clones, approximately 86% of them singletons. This rearrangement joins TRBV4-1 to TRBJ1-4; D unclear. Material for sequencing was peripheral blood. The source is a man over 45 in a cohort sampled during active COVID-19. The CDR3 sequence is CASSQVPSNEKLFF. In nucleotides, the CDR3 is TGCGCCAGCAGCCAAGTTCCGAGTAATGAAAAACTGTTTTTT.